In this sample, the clone carrying this T cell receptor (beta chain) turned up a few times. The V gene's germline CDR1 is SGHRS and CDR2 YFSETQ. Trimming took 2 bases from V and 10 from J; bases not matched to a gene: 4. The CDR3 runs to 12 residues. Isolated RNA was reverse transcribed in full, so expressed TCRB transcripts were sequenced. Repertoires were generated with immunoSEQ multiplex PCR, while TCRdb's copy carries only in-frame clones and drops some. Counted here are about 320,000 clones, roughly 15% occurring once; the ten biggest clones make up 6.7%. These data are taken from a study of beta chain features in type 1 diabetes.

V is TRBV5-1 and J is TRBJ1-2; 8 nucleotides agree with TRBD1. Sample: central memory CD4+ T cells from blood. The TCR was taken from a man aged 30 to 39 in good health. The DNA of the CDR3 is TGCGCCAGCAGCTTCGAGACAGGGGCCTACACCTTC. It yields the protein CASSFETGAYTF.